These 30 T cell receptor beta chains were sequenced from one sample in a study of T cells expressing NK-cell markers. TCRdb reprocessed the 5' RACE reads, with one entry per CDR3 protein and no DNA. The sample has fewer than 400,000 distinct CDR3 sequences. The sequenced sample consisted of blood T cells: a sorted CD56 or NKG2C T cell subset, CD4+ or CD8+ T cells, or bulk PBMC T cells (not recorded which). Receptor source: a woman in her fifties or sixties in good health.

V is TRBV9 and J is TRBJ2-1; TCRdb indicates TRBD2, and absent DNA this call remains unverified. The CDR3 length is 15 residues. Germline assignment: CDR1 SGDLS and CDR2 YYNGEE. CDR3 in amino acids: CASSQGLAGVGEQFF.

The V call is TRBV29-1, the J call TRBJ2-1; TCRdb reports TRBD1, a call that lacks DNA to check it against. The CDR3 has 11 amino acids. Germline V CDR1 and CDR2: SQVTM, ANQGSEA. The CDR3 spells CSAEWGNEQFF.

The V gene is TRBV7-9, the J gene TRBJ2-7; TCRdb designates TRBD1, a call that cannot be tested without DNA. The CDR3 runs 15 residues. Germline V gene data show CDR1 as SEHNR and CDR2 as FQNEAQ (reference sequence). CDR3 sequence reads: CASSLAGDGSYEQYF.

The chain links TRBV12-3 or TRBV12-4 to TRBJ2-5; the TCRdb D gene call, TRBD2, has no DNA to confirm it. This CDR3 is 13 amino acids long. CDR3 in amino acids: CASGWTYSETQYF.

The chain is built from TRBV5-1 and TRBJ2-1; the D call of TRBD2 rests on TCRdb alone, since no DNA is present to check it. The germline gives CDR1 SGHRS, CDR2 YFSETQ. The CDR3 has 12 residues. CDR3 sequence: CASTTSPNEQFF.

The chain joins TRBV7-9 to TRBJ1-6. The V gene's germline CDR1 is SEHNR and CDR2 FQNEAQ (reference sequence). The CDR3 length is 11 residues. The CDR3 sequence: CASSLDSPLHF.

This rearrangement joins TRBV4-2 to TRBJ2-4. Germline CDR1 reads LGHNA; CDR2 reads YNFKEQ. This CDR3 has 14 amino acids. CDR3 amino acids: CASSQEGAKNIQYF.

The chain joins TRBV20-1 to TRBJ2-7; TCRdb returns TRBD2, unconfirmable since there is no DNA. Germline CDR1 DFQATT, CDR2 SNEGSKA (reference sequence). CDR3 length: 15 amino acids. This CDR3 reads CSADGKTSGSYEQYF.

The rearrangement joins TRBV2 to TRBJ1-1; the D call of TRBD1 rests on TCRdb alone, since no DNA is present to check it. Germline V gives CDR1 SNHLY, CDR2 FYNNEI. There are 14 residues in the CDR3. The CDR3 sequence is CASSIKGQGAEAFF.

J is TRBJ1-1 and V is TRBV5-1. Germline-derived CDR1 and CDR2 are SGHRS and YFSETQ. The CDR3 consists of 13 residues. The chain's CDR3 is CASSPRPNTEAFF.

The chain has TRBV10-2 and TRBJ2-5; checking the TCRdb D call of TRBD2 is not possible without DNA. CDR1 and CDR2 from the germline V gene are WSHSY and SAAADI. This CDR3 has 17 residues. The CDR3 spells CASSESTSGRSGETQYF.

The chain combines TRBV7-9 with TRBJ1-1; TCRdb proposes TRBD1, but this gene call is untestable without DNA. Germline lookup yields CDR1 SEHNR and CDR2 FQNEAQ (reference sequence). The CDR3 is 15 amino acids. CDR3 region: CASSRAGTPNTEAFF.

V is TRBV27 and J is TRBJ2-6; TCRdb's D call, TRBD1, is unchecked because there is no DNA. Germline lookup yields CDR1 MNHEY and CDR2 SMNVEV (reference sequence). CDR3 length equals 17 residues. This CDR3 reads CASSYWDRVLRANVLTF.

The rearrangement links TRBV7-3 to TRBJ2-3; the D gene TCRdb calls, TRBD1, cannot be checked with no DNA. Germline V gene sequence: CDR1 SGHTA, CDR2 FQGTGA. The CDR3 extends over 16 amino acids. The CDR3 sequence: CASSARQGRRTDTQYF.

The rearrangement links TRBV10-3 to TRBJ1-1. Germline V lookup: CDR1 ENHRY, CDR2 SYGVKD. The length of the CDR3 is 13 residues. The CDR3 sequence: CAINLGVNTEAFF.

The rearrangement links TRBV10-3 to TRBJ2-3. CDR3 length equals 11 residues. The germline V gene has CDR1 ENHRY and CDR2 SYGVKD. CDR3 in amino acids: CAIRATDTQYF.

The chain joins TRBV5-6 to TRBJ2-7; TCRdb indicates TRBD1, and absent DNA this call remains unverified. The CDR3 has 13 residues. Germline CDR1 SGHDT, CDR2 YYEEEE. The CDR3 sequence is CASSFEGAGEQYF.

The chain carries TRBV3-1 and TRBJ2-5; the TRBD2 assignment by TCRdb is unverifiable without DNA. The CDR3 runs 12 residues. CDR1 LGHDT and CDR2 YNNKEL come from the germline V gene (reference sequence). The CDR3 spells CASSPGGGTQYF.

This rearrangement joins TRBV28 to TRBJ1-5. The CDR3 runs 13 residues. The germline gives CDR1 MDHEN, CDR2 SYDVKM. The CDR3: CASISKGNQPQHF.

The chain couples TRBV7-8 to TRBJ2-3; TCRdb's D gene call, TRBD2, goes unchecked for lack of DNA. Germline V lookup: CDR1 SGHVS, CDR2 FQNEAQ. The CDR3 is 18 residues long. The CDR3: CASSLERRLAGGPDTQYF.

The V call is TRBV19, the J call TRBJ2-2. CDR3 length: 14 amino acids. Looked up from germline, CDR1 is LNHDA and CDR2 is SQIVND (reference sequence). CDR3: CASYGMTGTGELFF.

The chain recombines TRBV20-1 with TRBJ2-1; TCRdb returns TRBD2, unconfirmable since there is no DNA. This CDR3 has 16 residues. CDR1 is DFQATT, CDR2 SNEGSKA, per germline (reference sequence). The CDR3 spells CSARDPTSGGNNEQFF.

The gene calls are TRBV6-5 and TRBJ1-1; without DNA, the TCRdb call of TRBD1 cannot be checked. This CDR3 is 17 amino acids long. Germline-derived CDR1 and CDR2 are MNHEY and SVGAGI. CDR3 sequence reads: CASSSTGLAPGNTEAFF.

This chain joins TRBV12-3 or TRBV12-4 and TRBJ1-5; TCRdb's D call of TRBD1 is untestable without DNA. The CDR3 runs to 16 residues. The CDR3: CASSSGQGDSNQPQHF.

The rearrangement joins TRBV4-1 to TRBJ1-5; TCRdb selects TRBD1, and the lack of DNA leaves this call unchecked. The CDR3 is 16 residues long. From germline, CDR1 is MGHRA and CDR2 YSYEKL. CDR3 amino acids: CASSHLGTGSNQPQHF.

The chain recombines TRBV11-3 with TRBJ2-3. The CDR3 runs to 15 residues. Germline assignment: CDR1 SGHNT and CDR2 YENEEA. CDR3 in amino acids: CASSPGRFYTDTQYF.

CDR3 protein: CASSVAREETQYF. This chain links TRBV9 with TRBJ2-5; TCRdb picks TRBD1, but there is no DNA to check that call. The CDR3 has 13 residues. Germline CDR1 is SGDLS and CDR2 is YYNGEE.

The rearrangement links TRBV9 to TRBJ2-7; TCRdb selects TRBD1, and the lack of DNA leaves this call unchecked. The V gene's germline CDR1 is SGDLS and CDR2 YYNGEE. The CDR3 runs 15 residues. CDR3 region: CASSPGPLSSYEQYF.

The J gene is TRBJ2-7, the V gene TRBV6-5; TCRdb lists TRBD2, though no DNA is available to test this call. The CDR3 spans 14 residues. The V gene's germline CDR1 is MNHEY and CDR2 SVGAGI. CDR3 region: CASLAGGNSYEQYF.

The CDR3 reads CATSKIEPYNEQFF. V usage is TRBV15 and J usage is TRBJ2-1. Germline V gene lookup returns CDR1 LNHNV and CDR2 YYDKDF (reference sequence). The CDR3 length is 14 residues.